One and the same sample provided the 14 T cell receptor beta chains below, sequenced in a study of response to subunit inactivated influenza vaccine. Via MiXCR, TCRdb re-called the RT-PCR reads, giving one row per CDR3 protein. The profile shows roughly 780,000 distinct CDR3 sequences, around a sixth of them singletons. This sample comprised PBMCs from blood, obtained around 5 days after vaccination. The receptors here all came from a man in his forties or fifties who received an inactivated influenza vaccine.

This clonotype turned up a few times. The rearrangement uses TRBV9 and TRBJ2-6, with 7 nucleotides matching TRBD2. The CDR3 contains 16 residues. CDR1 and CDR2 from the germline V gene are SGDLS and YYNGEE. The V gene end was trimmed by 0 bases and the J gene end by 2 bases; junction bases not matched to a gene: 2. The CDR3 is CASSVEGGTGANVLTF. In DNA form, the CDR3 reads TGTGCCAGCAGCGTAGAGGGAGGGACTGGGGCCAACGTCCTGACTTTC. Variable domain in full (rest from reference TRBV9 and TRBJ2-6): DSGVTQTPKHLITATGQRVTLRCSPRSGDLSVYWYQQSLDQGLQFLIQYYNGEERAKGNILERFSAQQFPDLHSELNLSSLELGDSALYFCASSVEGGTGANVLTFGAGSRLTVL.

The chain carries TRBV4-2 and TRBJ1-2; no clear D gene. Between the trimmed V and J ends, which lost 0 bases and 4 bases, there was a span of 9 bases. Germline CDR1 and CDR2: LGHNA and YNFKEQ. There are 14 residues in the CDR3. CDR3 coding DNA: TGTGCCAGCAGCCAAGACGCCCCTTCCTATGGCTACACCTTC. Its translation is CASSQDAPSYGYTF.

In its sample, this clonotype was seen many times. The chain has TRBV12-3 or TRBV12-4 and TRBJ2-1; D is perhaps TRBD1 or TRBD2 (5 bases each). V shed 7 bases and J shed 8 bases, with 9 bases lying between them. The CDR3 totals 11 residues. CDR3 sequence (DNA): TGTGCCAGCATGGGGGTCTATGAGCAGTTCTTC. Translating it yields CASMGVYEQFF.

CDR3 nucleotides: TGTGCCATCAGTGAGTCGACAGGGATAGGGTCACCCCTCCACTTT. Its translation is CAISESTGIGSPLHF. This chain joins TRBV10-3 and TRBJ1-6, with TRBD1 matching 7 bases. Germline CDR1 reads ENHRY; CDR2 reads SYGVKD. V was pared by 0 bases and J by 10 bases, with 6 bases of the junction left unmatched. CDR3 length equals 15 residues.

This clonotype was detected ten times or more. The genes are TRBV9 and TRBJ2-2; D remains unclear. V lost 1 base, J lost 0 bases, and 7 bases lay in between. The CDR3 sequence is 15 residues long. Germline lookup yields CDR1 SGDLS and CDR2 YYNGEE. The CDR3 spells CASSVMGANTGELFF. In DNA form, the CDR3 reads TGTGCCAGCAGCGTAATGGGCGCGAACACCGGGGAGCTGTTTTTT.

This clonotype was observed a handful of times. CDR3 sequence reads: CASSLAGSYVGQYF. The CDR3 coding sequence is TGTGCCAGCAGCTTAGCGGGATCCTACGTAGGGCAGTACTTC. V gene TRBV7-9 combines with J gene TRBJ2-7; D is unresolved. This CDR3 comprises 14 residues. V was pared by 0 bases and J by 9 bases, with 15 bases between. Germline CDR1 SEHNR, CDR2 FQNEAQ (reference sequence).

There are many counts of this clonotype. J is TRBJ2-2 and V is TRBV5-1; D might be TRBD1 (6 bases). Trimming took off 4 bases at V and 8 bases at J, with 15 bases between the two ends. This CDR3 comprises 14 residues. Per the germline V gene, CDR1 is SGHRS and CDR2 is YFSETQ. The CDR3 DNA follows: TGCGCCAGCAGCAGGGACACCGGATTAGGGGAGCTGTTTTTT. Protein: CASSRDTGLGELFF.

J is TRBJ2-5 and V is TRBV9, with 8 bases aligning to TRBD2. This CDR3 is built from 14 residues. After removal of 2 bases from V and 3 bases from J, the junction contained 3 bases not matched to a gene. The germline gives CDR1 SGDLS, CDR2 YYNGEE. This CDR3 reads CASSVSGMEETQYF. The CDR3, as DNA: TGTGCCAGCAGCGTTAGCGGGATGGAAGAGACCCAGTACTTC.

The rearrangement links TRBV7-2 to TRBJ1-3; D is possibly TRBD1 (5 bases). V dropped 1 base and J dropped 2 bases, with 6 bases sitting between them. CDR1 is SGHTA, CDR2 FQGNSA, per germline. CDR3 length: 14 residues. The CDR3 DNA is TGTGCCAGCAGCTTAGGGACACCTGGAAACACCATATATTTT. Protein product: CASSLGTPGNTIYF.

This clonotype has a handful of counts. DNA of the CDR3: TGTGCCAGCAGCAGACGAGGGGGGGGCAGGCCCTACGAGCAGTACTTC. This gives the protein CASSRRGGGRPYEQYF. The V call is TRBV5-6, the J call TRBJ2-7; the D gene is possibly TRBD2 (7 bases). In germline, CDR1 is SGHDT, CDR2 YYEEEE. The V and J ends lost 4 bases and 2 bases respectively, with 19 bases between them. This CDR3 region has 16 residues.

As concerns this clonotype: This CDR3 is missing its conserved last phenylalanine or tryptophan, likely due to a read error. The chain recombines TRBV19 with TRBJ2-3, with TRBD1 identical over 11 bases. J was trimmed by 5 bases and V by 9 bases; bases with no gene match: 13. Germline lookup yields CDR1 LNHDA and CDR2 SQIVND (reference sequence). This CDR3 contains 16 residues. CDR3 sequence reads: CASRRDRGIGRDTQYL. The CDR3 DNA reads as TGTGCCAGCAGGCGGGACAGGGGGATTGGCAGAGATACGCAGTATTTA.

The V call is TRBV10-3, the J call TRBJ2-5, with 9 nucleotides matching TRBD1. V was pared by 7 bases and J by 2 bases, with 5 bases of the junction left unmatched. Germline CDR1 ENHRY, CDR2 SYGVKD. The CDR3 sequence is 14 residues long. The CDR3: CAITSTGGQETQYF. The CDR3 DNA sequence: TGTGCCATCACCTCGACAGGGGGACAAGAGACCCAGTACTTC.

V gene TRBV12-3 or TRBV12-4 combines with J gene TRBJ1-1, with 7 positions matching TRBD1. This CDR3 is built from 15 residues. J lost 0 bases, V lost 3 bases, and 4 bases had no gene match. The CDR3 region has the DNA TGTGCCAGCAGTTTTGGGACAGTTTTGAACACTGAAGCTTTCTTT. Protein sequence: CASSFGTVLNTEAFF.

The rearrangement joins TRBV6-2 or TRBV6-3 to TRBJ1-2; D is undetermined. The CDR3 extends over 13 amino acids. The V gene lost 6 bases and the J gene lost 3 bases, with 11 bases spanning the gap. Germline assignment: CDR1 MNHEY and CDR2 SVGEGT. The CDR3 loop is CASRNPGDYGYTF. CDR3 sequence (DNA): TGTGCCAGCAGGAACCCCGGTGACTATGGCTACACCTTC.